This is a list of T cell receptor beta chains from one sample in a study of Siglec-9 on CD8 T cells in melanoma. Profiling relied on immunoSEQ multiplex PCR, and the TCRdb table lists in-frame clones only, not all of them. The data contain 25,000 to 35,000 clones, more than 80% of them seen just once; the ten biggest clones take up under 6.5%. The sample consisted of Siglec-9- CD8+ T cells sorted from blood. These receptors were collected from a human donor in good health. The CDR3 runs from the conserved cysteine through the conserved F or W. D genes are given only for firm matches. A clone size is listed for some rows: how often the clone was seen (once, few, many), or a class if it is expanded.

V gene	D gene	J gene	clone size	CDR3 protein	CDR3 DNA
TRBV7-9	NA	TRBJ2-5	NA	CASSTAPEPQETQYF	TGTGCCAGCAGCACCGCACCCGAACCCCAAGAGACCCAGTACTTC
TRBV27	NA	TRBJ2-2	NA	CASSFVGPNTGELFF	TGTGCCAGCAGTTTCGTAGGCCCGAACACCGGGGAGCTGTTTTTT
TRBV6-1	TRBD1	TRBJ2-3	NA	CASSEGQGGTDTQYF	TGTGCCAGCAGTGAGGGACAGGGGGGTACAGATACGCAGTATTTT
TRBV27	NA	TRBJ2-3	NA	CASSPKHWDTQYF	TGTGCCAGCAGCCCAAAACACTGGGATACGCAGTATTTT
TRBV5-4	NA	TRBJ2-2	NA	CASSLLGANTGELFF	TGTGCCAGCAGCTTGCTAGGGGCGAACACCGGGGAGCTGTTTTTT
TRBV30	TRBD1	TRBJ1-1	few	CAWSRTGNTEAFF	TGTGCCTGGAGTAGGACAGGGAATACTGAAGCTTTCTTT
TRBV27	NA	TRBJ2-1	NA	CASTKKGHYNEQFF	TGTGCCAGCACTAAAAAGGGACATTACAATGAGCAGTTCTTC
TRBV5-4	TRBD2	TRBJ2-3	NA	CASSSKNLLLAGGRDTQYF	TGTGCCAGCAGCTCCAAGAACCTGTTACTAGCGGGAGGGAGAGATACGCAGTATTTT
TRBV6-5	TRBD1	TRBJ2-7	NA	CASIPRDRGLHEQYF	TGTGCCAGCATTCCGCGGGACAGGGGGCTCCACGAGCAGTACTTC
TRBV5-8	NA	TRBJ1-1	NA	CASRDSEAFF	TGTGCCAGCAGAGACAGTGAAGCTTTCTTT
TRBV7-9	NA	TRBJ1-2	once	CASSIRAPTNYGYTF	TGTGCCAGCAGCATTCGTGCCCCGACGAACTATGGCTACACCTTC
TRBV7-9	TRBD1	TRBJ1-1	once	CASSPPRPGQGYTEAFF	TGTGCCAGCAGCCCACCTCGCCCAGGACAGGGATACACTGAAGCTTTCTTT
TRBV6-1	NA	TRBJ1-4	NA	CASSAHDMFF	TGTGCCAGCAGTGCCCACGATATGTTTTTT
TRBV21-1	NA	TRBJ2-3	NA	CASSKARGRDRKGTDTQYF	TGTGCCAGCAGCAAGGCGAGGGGTCGGGACAGGAAAGGGACAGATACGCAGTATTTT
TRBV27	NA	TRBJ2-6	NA	CASSISGANVLTF	TGTGCCAGCAGTATCTCTGGGGCCAACGTCCTGACTTTC
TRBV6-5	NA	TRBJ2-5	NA	CASNTGPRETQYF	TGTGCCAGCAACACAGGGCCACGAGAGACCCAGTACTTC
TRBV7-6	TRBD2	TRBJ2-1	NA	CASSPETSAEQFF	TGTGCCAGCAGCCCCGAGACTAGCGCTGAGCAGTTCTTC
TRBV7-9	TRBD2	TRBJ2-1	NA	CASSLPLADSYNEQFF	TGTGCCAGCAGCTTACCGCTAGCGGACTCCTACAATGAGCAGTTCTTC
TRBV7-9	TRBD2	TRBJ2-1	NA	CASSALAGGINNEQFF	TGTGCCAGCAGCGCACTAGCGGGAGGGATTAATAATGAGCAGTTCTTC
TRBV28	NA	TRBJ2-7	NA	CASSPYTRDTLFYEQYF	TGTGCCAGCAGTCCGTATACCCGGGACACCCTTTTCTACGAGCAGTACTTC
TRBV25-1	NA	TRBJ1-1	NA	CASSTGLATEAFF	TGTGCCAGCAGTACAGGGTTGGCCACTGAAGCTTTCTTT
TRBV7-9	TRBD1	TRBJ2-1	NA	CASSFKQGAYNEQFF	TGTGCCAGCAGCTTTAAGCAGGGGGCCTACAATGAGCAGTTCTTC
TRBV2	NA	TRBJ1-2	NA	CASSDADSFYGYTF	TGTGCCAGCAGTGATGCAGACAGTTTTTATGGCTACACCTTC
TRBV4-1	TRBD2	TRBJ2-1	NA	CASSQVLAGANEQFF	TGCGCCAGCAGCCAAGTCCTAGCGGGAGCTAATGAGCAGTTCTTC
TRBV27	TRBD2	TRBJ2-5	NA	CASSRLAGGRETQYF	TGTGCCAGCAGTCGCCTAGCGGGAGGCCGGGAGACCCAGTACTTC
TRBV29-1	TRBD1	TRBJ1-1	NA	CSVEDLATGGLNTEAFF	TGCAGCGTTGAAGATCTTGCGACAGGGGGGCTTAACACTGAAGCTTTCTTT
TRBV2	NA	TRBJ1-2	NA	CASSEDSPNYGYTF	TGTGCCAGCAGTGAGGACAGCCCCAACTATGGCTACACCTTC
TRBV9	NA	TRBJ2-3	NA	CASMAASGTDTQYF	TGTGCCAGCATGGCGGCCTCCGGCACAGATACGCAGTATTTT
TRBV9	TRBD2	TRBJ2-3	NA	CASSDPMTSGGWQDTQYF	TGTGCCAGCAGCGACCCGATGACTAGCGGGGGGTGGCAGGATACGCAGTATTTT
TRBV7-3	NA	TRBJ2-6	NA	CASSLLANSGANVLTF	TGTGCCAGCAGCTTACTAGCTAACTCTGGGGCCAACGTCCTGACTTTC
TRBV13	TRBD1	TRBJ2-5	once	CASSLGPTGGGSETQYF	TGTGCCAGCAGCTTAGGACCAACAGGGGGCGGGTCAGAGACCCAGTACTTC
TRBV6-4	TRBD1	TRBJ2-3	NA	CASSATIGTVTDTQYF	TGTGCCAGCAGTGCTACTATAGGGACAGTTACAGATACGCAGTATTTT
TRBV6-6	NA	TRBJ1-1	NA	CASSYGQNTEAFF	TGTGCCAGCAGTTACGGGCAAAACACTGAAGCTTTCTTT
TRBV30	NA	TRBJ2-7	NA	CAWSQGTYEQYF	TGTGCCTGGAGTCAGGGTACCTACGAGCAGTACTTC
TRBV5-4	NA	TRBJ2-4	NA	CASSKVPFSEAKNIQYF	TGTGCCAGCAGCAAGGTACCCTTTAGCGAGGCCAAAAACATTCAGTACTTC
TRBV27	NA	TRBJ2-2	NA	CTSFGGELFF	TGTACCAGCTTCGGCGGGGAGCTGTTTTTT
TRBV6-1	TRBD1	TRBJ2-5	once	CASSEPVPGQVQETQYF	TGTGCCAGCAGTGAGCCGGTCCCGGGACAGGTCCAAGAGACCCAGTACTTC
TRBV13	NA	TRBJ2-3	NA	CASSSSQLSTDTQYF	TGTGCCAGCAGCTCTAGTCAGCTTAGCACAGATACGCAGTATTTT
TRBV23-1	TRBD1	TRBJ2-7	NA	CASSQSRDSSYEQYF	TGCGCCAGCAGTCAATCGAGGGACAGCTCCTACGAGCAGTACTTC
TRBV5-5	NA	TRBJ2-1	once	CASSLTRVPYNEQFF	TGTGCCAGCAGCCTAACAAGAGTTCCATACAATGAGCAGTTCTTC
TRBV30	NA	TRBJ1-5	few	CAWTQGDFSNQPQHF	TGTGCCTGGACCCAAGGGGACTTTAGCAATCAGCCCCAGCATTTT
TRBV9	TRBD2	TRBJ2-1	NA	CASSVAGSGGFEQFF	TGTGCCAGCAGCGTAGCGGGTAGCGGGGGGTTTGAGCAGTTCTTC
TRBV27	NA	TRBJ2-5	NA	CASSPTRVGPQTQYF	TGTGCCAGCAGTCCGACCCGAGTGGGACCGCAGACCCAGTACTTC
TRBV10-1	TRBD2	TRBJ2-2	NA	CASSEGGLAITGELFF	TGCGCCAGCAGTGAAGGGGGACTAGCGATCACCGGGGAGCTGTTTTTT
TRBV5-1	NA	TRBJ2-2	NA	CASSLYSGQQNTGELFF	TGCGCCAGCAGCTTGTATTCGGGACAACAGAACACCGGGGAGCTGTTTTTT
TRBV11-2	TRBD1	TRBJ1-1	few	CASSWGRDRGNTEAFF	TGTGCCAGCAGCTGGGGCCGGGACAGGGGAAACACTGAAGCTTTCTTT
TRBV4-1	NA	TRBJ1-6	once	CASSQDTRGASYLSGNSPLHF	TGCGCCAGCAGCCAAGATACCCGGGGGGCCAGTTATCTCTCGGGGAATTCACCCCTCCACTTT
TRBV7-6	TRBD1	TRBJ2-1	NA	CASSLAGTGISYNEQFF	TGTGCCAGCAGCCTAGCCGGGACAGGGATCTCCTACAATGAGCAGTTCTTC
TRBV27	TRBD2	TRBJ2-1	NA	CASSLTTSGGRNEQFF	TGTGCCAGCAGTTTAACAACTAGCGGAGGGCGTAATGAGCAGTTCTTC
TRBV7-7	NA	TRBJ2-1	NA	CASSRDGYNEQFF	TGTGCCAGCAGCCGGGACGGGTACAATGAGCAGTTCTTC
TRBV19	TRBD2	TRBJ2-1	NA	CASSSSSGRSYNEQFF	TGTGCCAGTAGTTCGTCTAGCGGGAGGTCCTACAATGAGCAGTTCTTC
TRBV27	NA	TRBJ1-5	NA	CASRVGVVSNQPQHF	TGTGCCAGCAGGGTGGGGGTGGTTAGCAATCAGCCCCAGCATTTT
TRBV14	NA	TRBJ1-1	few	CASSQERGSTEAFF	TGTGCCAGCAGCCAAGAGAGAGGGAGCACTGAAGCTTTCTTT
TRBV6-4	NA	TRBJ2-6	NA	CASSKDRLDSGANVLTF	TGTGCCAGCAGCAAAGACAGGCTGGACTCTGGGGCCAACGTCCTGACTTTC